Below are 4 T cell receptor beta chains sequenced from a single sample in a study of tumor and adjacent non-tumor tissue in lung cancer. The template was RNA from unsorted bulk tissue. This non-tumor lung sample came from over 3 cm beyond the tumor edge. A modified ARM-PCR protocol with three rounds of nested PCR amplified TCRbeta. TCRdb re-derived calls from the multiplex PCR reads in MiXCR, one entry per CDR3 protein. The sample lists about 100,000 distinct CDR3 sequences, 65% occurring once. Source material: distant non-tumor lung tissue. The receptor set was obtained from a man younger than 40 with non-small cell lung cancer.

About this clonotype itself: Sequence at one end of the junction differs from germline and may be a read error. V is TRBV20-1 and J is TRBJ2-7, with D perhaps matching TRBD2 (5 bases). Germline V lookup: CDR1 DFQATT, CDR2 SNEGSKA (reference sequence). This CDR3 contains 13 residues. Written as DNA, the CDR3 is TGCAGTGCTAGAATGTGGGAGTACTACGAGCACTACTTC. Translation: CSARMWEYYEHYF.

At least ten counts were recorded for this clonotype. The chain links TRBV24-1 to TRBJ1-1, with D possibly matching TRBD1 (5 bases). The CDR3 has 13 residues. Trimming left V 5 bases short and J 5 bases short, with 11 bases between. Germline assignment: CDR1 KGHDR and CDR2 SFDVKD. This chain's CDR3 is CATSAGGGTEAFF. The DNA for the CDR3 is TGTGCCACCAGTGCCGGGGGAGGGACTGAAGCTTTCTTT.

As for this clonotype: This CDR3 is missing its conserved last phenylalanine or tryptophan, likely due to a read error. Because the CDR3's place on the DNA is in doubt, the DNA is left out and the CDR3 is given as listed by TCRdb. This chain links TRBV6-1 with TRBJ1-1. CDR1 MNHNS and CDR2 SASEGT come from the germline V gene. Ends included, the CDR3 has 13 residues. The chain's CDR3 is CASILLLGTEASV.

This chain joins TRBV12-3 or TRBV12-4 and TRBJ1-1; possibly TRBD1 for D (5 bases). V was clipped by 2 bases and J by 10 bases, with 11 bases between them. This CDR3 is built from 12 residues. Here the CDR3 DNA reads TGTGCCAGCAGTTTACGGGACCTTGGAGCTTTCTTT. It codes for CASSLRDLGAFF.